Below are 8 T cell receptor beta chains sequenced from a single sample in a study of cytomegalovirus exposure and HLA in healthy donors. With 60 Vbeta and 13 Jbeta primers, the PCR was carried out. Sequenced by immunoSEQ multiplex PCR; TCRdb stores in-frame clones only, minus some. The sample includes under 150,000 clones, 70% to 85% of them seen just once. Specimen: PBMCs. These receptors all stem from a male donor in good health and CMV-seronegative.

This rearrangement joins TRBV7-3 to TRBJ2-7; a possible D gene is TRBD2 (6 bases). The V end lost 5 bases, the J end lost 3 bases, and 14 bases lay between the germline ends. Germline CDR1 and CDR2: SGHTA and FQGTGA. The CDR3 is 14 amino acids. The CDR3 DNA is TGTGCCAGCAGCGTGGACGGGGGAGTCTACGAGCAGTACTTC. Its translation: CASSVDGGVYEQYF.

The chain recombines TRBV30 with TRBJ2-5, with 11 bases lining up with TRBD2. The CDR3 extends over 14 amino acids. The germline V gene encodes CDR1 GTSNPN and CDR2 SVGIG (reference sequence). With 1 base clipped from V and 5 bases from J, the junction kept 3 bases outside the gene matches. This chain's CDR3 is CAWSGLAGFETQYF. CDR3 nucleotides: TGTGCCTGGAGTGGACTAGCGGGATTTGAGACCCAGTACTTC.

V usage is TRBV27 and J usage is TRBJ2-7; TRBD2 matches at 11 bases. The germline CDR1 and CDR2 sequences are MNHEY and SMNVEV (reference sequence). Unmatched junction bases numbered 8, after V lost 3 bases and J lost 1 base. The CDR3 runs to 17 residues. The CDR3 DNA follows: TGTGCCAGCAGTTTTTGGCTAGCGGGAGGACTTTCCTACGAGCAGTACTTC. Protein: CASSFWLAGGLSYEQYF.

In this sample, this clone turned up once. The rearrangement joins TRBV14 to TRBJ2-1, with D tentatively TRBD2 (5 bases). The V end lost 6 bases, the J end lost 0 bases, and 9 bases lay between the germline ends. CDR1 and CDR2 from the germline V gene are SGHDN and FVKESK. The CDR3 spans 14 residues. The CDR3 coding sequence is TGTGCCAGCAGTTCGGACTTCTCCTACAATGAGCAGTTCTTC. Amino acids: CASSSDFSYNEQFF. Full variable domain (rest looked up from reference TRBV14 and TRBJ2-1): EAGVTQFPSHSVIEKGQTVTLRCDPISGHDNLYWYRRVMGKEIKFLLHFVKESKQDESGMPNNRFLAERTGGTYSTLKVQPAELEDSGVYFCASSSDFSYNEQFFGPGTRLTVL.

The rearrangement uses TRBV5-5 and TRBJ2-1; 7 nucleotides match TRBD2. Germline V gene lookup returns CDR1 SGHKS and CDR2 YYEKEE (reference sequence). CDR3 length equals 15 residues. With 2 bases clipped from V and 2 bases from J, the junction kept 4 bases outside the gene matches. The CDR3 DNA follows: TGTGCCAGCAGCTTCGGGAGGACTACCTACAATGAGCAGTTCTTC. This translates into CASSFGRTTYNEQFF. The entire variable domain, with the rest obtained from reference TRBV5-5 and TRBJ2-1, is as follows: DAGVTQSPTHLIKTRGQQVTLRCSPISGHKSVSWYQQVLGQGPQFIFQYYEKEERGRGNFPDRFSARQFPNYSSELNVNALLLGDSALYLCASSFGRTTYNEQFFGPGTRLTVL.

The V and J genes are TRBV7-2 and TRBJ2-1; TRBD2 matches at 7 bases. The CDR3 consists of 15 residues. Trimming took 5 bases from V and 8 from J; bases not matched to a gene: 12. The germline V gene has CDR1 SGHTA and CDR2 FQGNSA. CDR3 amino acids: CASSRVGGGRYEQFF. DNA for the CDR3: TGTGCCAGCAGCCGAGTTGGGGGAGGGCGGTATGAGCAGTTCTTC. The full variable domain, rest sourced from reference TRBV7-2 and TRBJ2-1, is GAGVSQSPSNKVTEKGKDVELRCDPISGHTALYWYRQSLGQGLEFLIYFQGNSAPDKSGLPSDRFSAERTGGSVSTLTIQRTQQEDSAVYLCASSRVGGGRYEQFFGPGTRLTVL.

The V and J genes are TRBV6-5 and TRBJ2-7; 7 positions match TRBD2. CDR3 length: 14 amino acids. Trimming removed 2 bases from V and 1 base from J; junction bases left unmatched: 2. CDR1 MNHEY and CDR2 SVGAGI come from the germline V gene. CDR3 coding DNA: TGTGCCAGCAGTTACGGGGAGGGGTCCTACGAGCAGTACTTC. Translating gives CASSYGEGSYEQYF.

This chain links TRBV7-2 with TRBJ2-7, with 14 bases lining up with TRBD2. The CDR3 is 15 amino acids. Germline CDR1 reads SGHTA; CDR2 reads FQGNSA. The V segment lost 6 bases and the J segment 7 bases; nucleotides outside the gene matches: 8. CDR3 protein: CASRPPGLAGVEQYF. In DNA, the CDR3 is TGTGCCAGCAGACCTCCGGGACTAGCGGGAGTTGAGCAGTACTTC.